A single sample is the source of the 10 T cell receptor beta chains below, sequenced in a study of response to subunit inactivated influenza vaccine. Each CDR3 protein gets one entry after TCRdb re-called the RT-PCR reads with MiXCR. Of hundreds of thousands of distinct CDR3 sequences in the sample, 15% to 19% are singletons; the top ten hold 11%. This sample comprised PBMCs from blood, obtained roughly 12 days after vaccination. These receptors were collected from a man between 45 and 60 years old who received an inactivated influenza vaccine.

The CDR3 DNA follows: TGTGCCAGCAGCCGAGACAGGGTCTATCAGCCCCAGCATTTT. Its protein product is CASSRDRVYQPQHF. The chain links TRBV27 to TRBJ1-5, with TRBD1 identical over 7 bases. Trimming removed 6 bases from V and 5 bases from J; junction bases left unmatched: 7. Germline lookup yields CDR1 MNHEY and CDR2 SMNVEV (reference sequence). The CDR3 has 14 residues.

This sequence joins TRBV10-3 and TRBJ2-7; 10 bases line up with TRBD1. The germline V gene encodes CDR1 ENHRY and CDR2 SYGVKD. J lost 2 bases, V lost 0 bases, and 1 base had no gene match. The CDR3 has 15 amino acids. In DNA, the CDR3 is TGTGCCATCAGTGAGTCTGGGACAGGGGCCTACGAGCAGTACTTC. Translating gives CAISESGTGAYEQYF.

The V call is TRBV11-2, the J call TRBJ2-3; perhaps TRBD1 as D (6 bases). The germline V and J ends were trimmed by 3 bases and 5 bases, with 18 bases remaining between them. Per germline, CDR1 SGHAT and CDR2 FQNNGV. This CDR3 has 16 amino acids. The CDR3 nucleotides are TGTGCCAGCAGCTTTAGGACAGCCCCCGCGGGAGATACGCAGTATTTT. Translation gives CASSFRTAPAGDTQYF.

The rearrangement uses TRBV6-2 or TRBV6-3 and TRBJ2-1; the D is unclear. Trimming took off 6 bases at V and 4 bases at J, with 10 bases between the two ends. The CDR3 has 13 amino acids. Per the germline V gene, CDR1 is MNHEY and CDR2 is SVGEGT. The CDR3 loop is CASRKVGYNEQFF. CDR3 nucleotides: TGTGCCAGCAGAAAGGTGGGGTACAATGAGCAGTTCTTC.

The chain is built from TRBV21-1 and TRBJ2-7; the table names TRBD2, a call not compared with the DNA. TRBV21-1 has pseudogene status. The CDR3 extends over 22 amino acids. The chain's CDR3 is CASSKVWDVRETRTRIVYEQYF. CDR3 sequence (DNA): TGTGCCAGCAGCAAAGTATGGGACGTGAGGGAAACCCGAACGCGGATCGTCTACGAGCAGTACTTC.

The sample holds many counts of this clonotype. The V and J genes are TRBV2 and TRBJ1-1; D gene uncertain. V shed 3 bases and J shed 4 bases, with 9 bases lying between them. The CDR3 spans 13 residues. Looked up from germline, CDR1 is SNHLY and CDR2 is FYNNEI. CDR3 nucleotides: TGTGCCAGCAGTGATTTTGAGAGCACTGAAGCTTTCTTT. Encoded protein: CASSDFESTEAFF.

This clonotype was picked up many times. The chain carries TRBV29-1 and TRBJ2-2; D is ambiguous. The V end was cut by 6 bases, the J end by 5 bases, with 7 bases between. CDR3 length: 11 residues. Germline assignment: CDR1 SQVTM and CDR2 ANQGSEA. In DNA form, the CDR3 reads TGCAGCGTGCTAGTAACCGGGGAGCTGTTTTTT. Its protein product is CSVLVTGELFF.

A word on this clonotype: This clone may be a read error of a much larger clone one base away. The V call is TRBV5-1, the J call TRBJ2-5; 11 bases line up with TRBD1. CDR3 length equals 15 residues. Germline lookup yields CDR1 SGHRS and CDR2 YFSETQ. After removal of 0 bases from V and 5 bases from J, the junction contained 3 bases not matched to a gene. CDR3 sequence: CASSLGDRGSETQYF. CDR3 coding DNA: TGCGCCAGCAGCTTGGGGGACAGGGGGAGCGAGACCCAGTACTTC.

This clonotype was counted between two and nine times. V gene TRBV4-3 combines with J gene TRBJ1-4, with TRBD1 identical over 8 bases. V lost 0 bases and J lost 9; bases outside the gene matches: 9. Per germline, CDR1 LGHNA and CDR2 YSLEER. CDR3 size: 16 residues. The CDR3 loop is CASSQDWGQATKKLFF. The DNA for the CDR3 is TGCGCCAGCAGCCAAGATTGGGGACAGGCAACCAAAAAACTGTTTTTT.

The chain is built from TRBV4-3 and TRBJ1-1; TRBD1 aligns across 8 bases. This CDR3 region has 18 residues. The germline CDR1 and CDR2 sequences are LGHNA and YSLEER. The junction had 16 bases not matched to a gene; V was cut back by 3 bases and J by 4 bases. The CDR3 region has the DNA TGCGCCAGCAGCCAGACCTACAGGGGGTATAGGTCGGGCACTGAAGCTTTCTTT. Its protein product is CASSQTYRGYRSGTEAFF.